This TCR beta chain was observed in a study of neurological immune-mediated disorders. A single run covered 15-18 subjects with over 160 million TCR-beta sequences. TCRdb redid the calling of the 5' RACE reads with MiXCR, one entry per CDR3 protein. The sample consists of roughly 23,000 distinct CDR3 sequences, roughly a tenth of them appearing once. Study outcomes and limitations: No CDR3 amino acid sequences recurred among expanded clones across subjects, suggesting private repertoires in all groups.

This clonotype was seen ten or more times. Its antigen is not identified. The CDR3 consists of 15 residues. Trimming cost V 1 base and J 5 bases, with 14 bases left between them. Germline V lookup: CDR1 SGHDT, CDR2 YYEEEE. The TCR comes from a woman aged 55-69 years with HTLV-1-associated myelopathy (HAM/TSP). This chain links TRBV5-6 with TRBJ2-3; unclear D gene. Sequenced: PBMCs. The CDR3 region has the DNA TGTGCCAGCAGCTTGCGGACGGTATTGGGAGATACGCAGTATTTT. It yields the protein CASSLRTVLGDTQYF.